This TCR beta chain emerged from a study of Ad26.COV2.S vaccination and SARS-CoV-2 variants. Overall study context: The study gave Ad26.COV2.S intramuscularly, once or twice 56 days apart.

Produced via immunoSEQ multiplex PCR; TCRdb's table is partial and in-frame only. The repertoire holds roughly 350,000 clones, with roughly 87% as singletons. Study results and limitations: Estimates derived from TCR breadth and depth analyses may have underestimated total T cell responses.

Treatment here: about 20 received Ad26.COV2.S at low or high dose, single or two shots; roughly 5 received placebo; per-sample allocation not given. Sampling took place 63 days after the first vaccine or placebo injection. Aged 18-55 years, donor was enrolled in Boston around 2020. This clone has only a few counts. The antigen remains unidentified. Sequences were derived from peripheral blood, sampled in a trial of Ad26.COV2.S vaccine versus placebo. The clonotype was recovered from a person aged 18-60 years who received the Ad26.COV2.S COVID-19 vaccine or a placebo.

CDR3 protein: CASSAVGGDSPLHF. As DNA, the CDR3 is TGCGCCAGCAGTGCCGTGGGGGGAGATTCACCCCTCCACTTT. The chain combines TRBV5-1 with TRBJ1-6; D is possibly TRBD1 (5 bases). Trimming stripped 5 bases from V and 8 bases from J, with 14 bases between. CDR1 and CDR2 (germline): SGHRS, YFSETQ. The CDR3 length is 14 residues.